This T cell receptor beta chain was retrieved from a study of regulatory T cells in long-lasting Graves disease. Germline CDR1 MNHEY, CDR2 SVGEGT. V lost 5 bases and J 7 bases, leaving 15 bases between the germline ends. CDR3 length: 14 amino acids. The TCR beta library used iRepertoire HTBI primers with Arm-PCR amplification of CDR3. MiXCR, applied by TCRdb to the multiplex PCR reads, yields one record per CDR3 protein. The repertoire has over 200,000 distinct CDR3 sequences, 18% of them found once; the top ten carry about 14%. The time point denotes: newly diagnosed GD, antithyroid drugs for less than 3 months. RNA isolated from PBMCs was used to make the TCR library. Ten or more counts support this clonotype. This same sample was also part of a study on T cells in Graves' hyperthyroidism and ophthalmopathy.

The chain links TRBV6-2 or TRBV6-3 to TRBJ2-1; D is possibly TRBD1 (6 bases). The source of this sequence is a young woman with Graves disease. The sequenced sample was peripheral blood mononuclear cells (PBMCs), obtained at new diagnosis, from a patient treated with antithyroid drugs. The CDR3 region is CASSPGHSMNEQFF. The CDR3 region has the DNA TGTGCCAGCAGTCCGGGACATTCGATGAATGAGCAGTTCTTC.